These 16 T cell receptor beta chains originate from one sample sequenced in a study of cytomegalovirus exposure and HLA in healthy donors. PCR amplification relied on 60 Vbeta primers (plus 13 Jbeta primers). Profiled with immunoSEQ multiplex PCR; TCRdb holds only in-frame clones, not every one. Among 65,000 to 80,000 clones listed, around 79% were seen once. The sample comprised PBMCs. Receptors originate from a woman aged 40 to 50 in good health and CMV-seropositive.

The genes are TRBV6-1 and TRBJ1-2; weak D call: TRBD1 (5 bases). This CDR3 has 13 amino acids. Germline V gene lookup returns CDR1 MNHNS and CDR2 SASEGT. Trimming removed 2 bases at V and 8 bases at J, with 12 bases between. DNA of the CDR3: TGTGCCAGCAGTGAACCGGCAGGGCACGGCTACACCTTC. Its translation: CASSEPAGHGYTF.

Here the CDR3 reads CASSLGGTRLQETQYF. DNA of the CDR3: TGTGCCAGCAGCTTGGGGGGGACTAGATTACAAGAGACCCAGTACTTC. This chain joins TRBV5-6 and TRBJ2-5; 8 nucleotides match TRBD2. Germline V gene data show CDR1 as SGHDT and CDR2 as YYEEEE. The CDR3 has 16 residues. The J segment lost 2 bases and the V segment lost 0 bases, leaving 6 bases of the junction unmatched.

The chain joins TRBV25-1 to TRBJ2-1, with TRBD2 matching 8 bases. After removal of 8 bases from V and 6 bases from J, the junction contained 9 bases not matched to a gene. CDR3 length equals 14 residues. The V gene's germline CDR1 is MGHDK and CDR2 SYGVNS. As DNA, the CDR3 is TGTGCCAGCGCGGGACTAGTATCTGGCAATGAGCAGTTCTTC. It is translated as CASAGLVSGNEQFF.

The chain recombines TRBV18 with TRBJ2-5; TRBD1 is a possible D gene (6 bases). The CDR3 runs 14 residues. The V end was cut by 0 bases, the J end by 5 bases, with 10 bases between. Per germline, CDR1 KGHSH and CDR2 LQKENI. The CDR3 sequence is CASSPPHRVETQYF. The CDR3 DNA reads TGTGCCAGCTCACCACCACACAGGGTTGAGACCCAGTACTTC.

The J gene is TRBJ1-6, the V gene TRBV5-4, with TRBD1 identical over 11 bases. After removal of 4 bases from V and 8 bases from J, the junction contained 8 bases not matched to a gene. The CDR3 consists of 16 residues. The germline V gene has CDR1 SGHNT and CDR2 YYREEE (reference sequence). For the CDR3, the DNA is TGTGCCAGCAGCCGAAGGACAGGGGGCCAGGATTCACCCCTCCACTTT. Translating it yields CASSRRTGGQDSPLHF. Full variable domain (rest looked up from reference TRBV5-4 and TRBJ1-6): ETGVTQSPTHLIKTRGQQVTLRCSSQSGHNTVSWYQQALGQGPQFIFQYYREEENGRGNFPPRFSGLQFPNYSSELNVNALELDDSALYLCASSRRTGGQDSPLHFGNGTRLTVT.

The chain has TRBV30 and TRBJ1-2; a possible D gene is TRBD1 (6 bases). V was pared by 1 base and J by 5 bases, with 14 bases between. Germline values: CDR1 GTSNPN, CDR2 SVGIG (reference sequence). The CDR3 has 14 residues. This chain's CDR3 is CAWSGNRESYGYTF. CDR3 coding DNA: TGTGCCTGGAGTGGAAACAGGGAGTCTTATGGCTACACCTTC. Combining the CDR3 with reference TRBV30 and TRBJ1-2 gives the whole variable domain SQTIHQWPATLVQPVGSPLSLECTVEGTSNPNLYWYRQAAGRGLQLLFYSVGIGQISSEVPQNLSASRPQDRQFILSSKKLLLSDSGFYLCAWSGNRESYGYTFGSGTRLTVV.

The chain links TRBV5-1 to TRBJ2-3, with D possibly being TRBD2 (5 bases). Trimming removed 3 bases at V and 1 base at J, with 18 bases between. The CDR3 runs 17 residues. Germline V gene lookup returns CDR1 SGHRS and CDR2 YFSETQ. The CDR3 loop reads CASSSLGSSSGTDTQYF. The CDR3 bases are TGCGCCAGCAGCTCTCTGGGGTCTAGCTCTGGCACAGATACGCAGTATTTT.

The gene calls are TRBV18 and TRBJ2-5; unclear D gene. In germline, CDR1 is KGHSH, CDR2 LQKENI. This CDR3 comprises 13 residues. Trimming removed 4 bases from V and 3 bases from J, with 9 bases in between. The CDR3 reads CASSLADKETQYF. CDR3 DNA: TGTGCCAGCTCACTGGCGGATAAAGAGACCCAGTACTTC.

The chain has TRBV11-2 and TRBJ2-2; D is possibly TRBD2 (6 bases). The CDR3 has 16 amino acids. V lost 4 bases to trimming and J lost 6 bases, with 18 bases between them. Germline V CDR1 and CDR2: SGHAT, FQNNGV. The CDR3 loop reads CASSSNLGGVSGELFF. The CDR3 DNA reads TGTGCCAGCAGCTCAAATCTCGGGGGAGTTTCCGGGGAGCTGTTTTTT.

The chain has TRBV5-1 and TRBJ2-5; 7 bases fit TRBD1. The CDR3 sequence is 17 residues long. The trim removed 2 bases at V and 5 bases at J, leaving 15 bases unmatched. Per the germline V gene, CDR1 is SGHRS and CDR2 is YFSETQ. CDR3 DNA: TGCGCCAGCAGCTTCCGGACTGTGACAGGGACCCGGGAGACCCAGTACTTC. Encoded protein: CASSFRTVTGTRETQYF.

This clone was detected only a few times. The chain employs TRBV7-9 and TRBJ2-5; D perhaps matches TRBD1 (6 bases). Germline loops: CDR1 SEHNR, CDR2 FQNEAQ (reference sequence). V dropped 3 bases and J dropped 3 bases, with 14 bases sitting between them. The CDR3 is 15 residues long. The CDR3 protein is CASSFTGNFEETQYF. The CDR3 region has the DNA TGTGCCAGCAGCTTTACAGGGAATTTTGAAGAGACCCAGTACTTC.

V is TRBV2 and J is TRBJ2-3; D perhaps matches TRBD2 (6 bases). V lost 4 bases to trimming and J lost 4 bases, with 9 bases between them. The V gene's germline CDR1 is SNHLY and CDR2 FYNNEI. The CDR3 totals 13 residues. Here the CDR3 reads CASSAEGADTQYF. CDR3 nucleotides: TGTGCCAGCAGTGCGGAGGGCGCAGATACGCAGTATTTT.

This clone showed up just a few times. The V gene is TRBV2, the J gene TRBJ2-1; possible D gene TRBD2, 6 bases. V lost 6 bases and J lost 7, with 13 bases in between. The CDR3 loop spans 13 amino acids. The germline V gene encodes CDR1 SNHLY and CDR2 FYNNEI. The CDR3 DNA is TGTGCCAGCAGCCCGGACTATTTTAATGAGCAGTTCTTC. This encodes CASSPDYFNEQFF.

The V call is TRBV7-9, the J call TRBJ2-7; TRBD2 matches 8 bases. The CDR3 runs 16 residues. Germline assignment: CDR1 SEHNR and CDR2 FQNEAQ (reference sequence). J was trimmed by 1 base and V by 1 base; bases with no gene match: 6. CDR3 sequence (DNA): TGTGCCAGCAGCTTAGTTGTCAGCGGGGGATCCTACGAGCAGTACTTC. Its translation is CASSLVVSGGSYEQYF.

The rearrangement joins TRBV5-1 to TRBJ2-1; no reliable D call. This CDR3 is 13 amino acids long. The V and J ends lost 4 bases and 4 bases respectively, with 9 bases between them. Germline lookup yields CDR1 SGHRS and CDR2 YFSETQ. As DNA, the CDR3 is TGCGCCAGCAGCCGAGACACATACAATGAGCAGTTCTTC. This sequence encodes CASSRDTYNEQFF.

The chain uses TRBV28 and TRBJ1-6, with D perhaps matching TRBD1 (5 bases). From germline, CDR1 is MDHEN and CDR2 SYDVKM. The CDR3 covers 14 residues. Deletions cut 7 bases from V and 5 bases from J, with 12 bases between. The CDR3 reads CASTQTAHNSPLHF. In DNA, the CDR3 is TGTGCCAGCACCCAGACAGCGCATAATTCACCCCTCCACTTT.